One and the same sample provided the 3 T cell receptor beta chains below, sequenced in a study of shared clonotypes between healthy human individuals. Sequencing was performed with immunoSEQ multiplex PCR; in TCRdb, only in-frame clones are kept and a portion is missing. In the table there are about 2.3 million clones, approximately 90% of which are singletons. Sequenced sample: naive CD4+ T cells from PBMCs. Subset denoted: CD45RA+ positively selected. The receptors were gathered from a man between 18 and 35 years old in good health. Some clones in this sample may be carry-over from other donors' samples.

This chain uses TRBV9 with TRBJ1-2; TRBD1 matches 7 bases. The CDR3 contains 15 residues. CDR1 SGDLS and CDR2 YYNGEE come from the germline V gene. V dropped 0 bases and J dropped 4; count of bases not matched to a gene: 6. The CDR3 DNA sequence: TGTGCCAGCAGCGTAGCGGACAGGCGGGCCTATGGCTACACCTTC. Protein sequence: CASSVADRRAYGYTF.

V is TRBV7-9 and J is TRBJ1-4; the D gene is possibly TRBD1 (5 bases). Trimming took 6 bases from V and 8 from J, leaving 13 bases between them. This CDR3 has 13 residues. Germline V lookup: CDR1 SEHNR, CDR2 FQNEAQ (reference sequence). CDR3 nucleotides: TGTGCCAGCAGACCTGCGGGGGTCGAAAAACTGTTTTTT. This translates into CASRPAGVEKLFF.

The rearrangement uses TRBV7-2 and TRBJ2-7, with 9 bases lining up with TRBD1. The CDR3 covers 15 residues. Per germline, CDR1 SGHTA and CDR2 FQGNSA. With V trimmed by 5 bases and J by 3 bases, 8 bases remained unmatched. CDR3 nucleotide sequence: TGTGCCAGCAGCCTACAGGGGGCGCGAGGCTACGAGCAGTACTTC. This codes for CASSLQGARGYEQYF.